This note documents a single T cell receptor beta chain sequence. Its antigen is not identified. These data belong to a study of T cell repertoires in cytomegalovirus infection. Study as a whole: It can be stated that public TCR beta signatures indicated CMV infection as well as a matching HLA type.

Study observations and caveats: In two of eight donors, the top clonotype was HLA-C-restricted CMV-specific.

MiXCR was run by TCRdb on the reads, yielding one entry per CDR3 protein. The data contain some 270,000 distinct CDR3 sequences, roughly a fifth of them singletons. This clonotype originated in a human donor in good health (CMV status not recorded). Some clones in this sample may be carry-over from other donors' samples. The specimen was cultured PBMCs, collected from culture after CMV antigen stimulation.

CDR3 in DNA: TGTGCCAGCAGTCCCGGGACTAGCCCGTCTGGGGCCAACGTCCTGACTTTC. This encodes CASSPGTSPSGANVLTF. The chain has TRBV6-2 or TRBV6-3 and TRBJ2-6; 9 positions match TRBD2. The V segment lost 5 bases and the J segment 1 base; nucleotides outside the gene matches: 6. This CDR3 contains 17 residues. Germline V gene data show CDR1 as MNHEY and CDR2 as SVGEGT.